This TCR beta chain was sequenced during a study of shared clonotypes between healthy human individuals. Study context: Three plates were used per donor for CD4 naive, three for CD4 memory, two for CD8 naive and one for CD8 memory.

Broader study findings: Relative to their counterparts shared across all four donors, non-shared clonotypes exhibited diminished generation probabilities.

The V gene lost 1 base and the J gene lost 5 bases, with 13 bases spanning the gap. Looked up from germline, CDR1 is SGHRS and CDR2 is YFSETQ. The CDR3 length is 14 residues. The study drew all its donors from Caucasian adults living in Nashville, Tennessee. Division of CD4+ cells produced a CD45RA+ naive subset and a CD45RA-negative memory subset. In regard to this clone: Its antigen is not identified.

Method: immunoSEQ multiplex PCR; TCRdb's copy keeps in-frame clones and lacks some. The data show approximately 2.1 million clones, about 92% seen once. The sample taken for sequencing was naive CD4+ T cells from PBMCs. Specified subset: CD45RA+ positively selected. The V and J genes are TRBV5-1 and TRBJ2-7; D is perhaps TRBD1 (6 bases). This clonotype was obtained from a young man in good health. Some clones in this sample may be carry-over from other donors' samples. The CDR3 DNA is TGCGCCAGCAGCTTGATAGGACAGACCAACGAGCAGTACTTC. The encoded protein is CASSLIGQTNEQYF.